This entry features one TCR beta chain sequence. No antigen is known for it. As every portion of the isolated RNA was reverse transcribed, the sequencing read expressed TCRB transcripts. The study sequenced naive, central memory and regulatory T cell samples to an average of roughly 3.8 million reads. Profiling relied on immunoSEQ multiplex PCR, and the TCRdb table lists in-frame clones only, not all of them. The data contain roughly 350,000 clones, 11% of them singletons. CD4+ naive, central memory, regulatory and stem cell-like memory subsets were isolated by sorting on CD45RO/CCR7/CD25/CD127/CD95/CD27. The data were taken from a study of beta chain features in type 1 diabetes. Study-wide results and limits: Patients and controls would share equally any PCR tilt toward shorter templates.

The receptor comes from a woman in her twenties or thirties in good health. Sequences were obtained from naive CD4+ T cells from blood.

CDR3 coding DNA: TGTGCCAGCAGTTTCTCCACTAGAGGGCCGTTCTTC. Translation gives CASSFSTRGPFF. This chain connects TRBV28 to TRBJ2-1, with D perhaps matching TRBD2 (5 bases). The germline gives CDR1 MDHEN, CDR2 SYDVKM. The CDR3 sequence is 12 residues long. V lost 3 bases and J 15 bases, leaving 15 bases between the germline ends.